The subject of this entry is one T cell receptor (beta chain). This CDR3 spans 15 amino acids. Germline CDR1 reads MDHEN; CDR2 reads SYDVKM. Trimming stripped 7 bases from V and 4 bases from J, with 19 bases between. The sample comes from a study of T cells after yellow fever vaccination. A single record per CDR3 protein comes from TCRdb applying MiXCR to the 5' RACE reads. This sample carries more than 450,000 distinct CDR3 sequences, 21% of them seen once, and the ten largest clones take around 16%. This sequence was found in a man aged 18 to 35 who received the YFV17D yellow fever vaccine. V usage is TRBV28 and J usage is TRBJ1-1, with D perhaps TRBD1 (5 bases). Sequenced here: PBMCs, sampled roughly 20 days after the first yellow fever vaccination. In DNA form, the CDR3 reads TGTGCCAGCACTCTAAGTGGGGGTGGGGGCACTGAAGCTTTCTTT. Protein: CASTLSGGGGTEAFF.